This T cell receptor beta chain was identified during a study of blood T cell repertoires in COVID-19. As for the study in general: COVID-19 samples, acute and convalescent, were from the United States, Italy and Spain. T cells, B-cell-depleted T cells, or PBMCs provided the cDNA or gDNA that served as material.

As originally analysed: Nucleated cell counts were estimated from reference gene primer amplification. Repertoires were generated with immunoSEQ multiplex PCR, while TCRdb's copy carries only in-frame clones and drops some. V, J and clone size are taken as reported in that table, and D and trimming were inferred from the DNA itself. The repertoire holds 200,000 to 250,000 clones, approximately 80% seen once, with more than 9% in the top ten. V was pared by 3 bases and J by 6 bases, with 1 base of the junction left unmatched. From germline, CDR1 is LGHDT and CDR2 YNNKEL (reference sequence). The CDR3 has 13 residues.

The source of this sequence is an elderly woman with acute or convalescent COVID-19. This rearrangement joins TRBV3-1 (or the pseudogene TRBV3-2) to TRBJ1-2, with TRBD1 matching 10 bases. The sample taken for sequencing was peripheral blood. CDR3 loop: CASSHGTGDGYTF. Written as DNA, the CDR3 is TGTGCCAGCAGCCACGGGACAGGGGATGGCTACACCTTC.